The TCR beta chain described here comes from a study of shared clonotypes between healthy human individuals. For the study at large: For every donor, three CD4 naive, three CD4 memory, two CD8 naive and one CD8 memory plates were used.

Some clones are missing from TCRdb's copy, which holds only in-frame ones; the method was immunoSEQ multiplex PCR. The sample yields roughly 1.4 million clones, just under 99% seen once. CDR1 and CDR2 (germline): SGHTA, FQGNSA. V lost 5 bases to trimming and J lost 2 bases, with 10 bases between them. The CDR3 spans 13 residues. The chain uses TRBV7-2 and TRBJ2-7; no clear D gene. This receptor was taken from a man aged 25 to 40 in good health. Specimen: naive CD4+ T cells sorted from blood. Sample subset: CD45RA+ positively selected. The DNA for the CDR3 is TGTGCCAGCAGCCCCTCCCCAGCCTACGAGCAGTACTTC. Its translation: CASSPSPAYEQYF.